This entry describes one T cell receptor (beta chain). These data originate in a study of patients and donors after allogeneic stem cell transplantation. MiXCR, run by TCRdb on the RT-PCR reads, gives a single entry per CDR3 protein. Among over 400,000 distinct CDR3 sequences listed, approximately 16% were seen once. CDR1 and CDR2 (germline): SGHDT, YYEEEE. V lost 0 bases and J 9 bases, leaving 7 bases between the germline ends. There are 12 residues in the CDR3. Material for sequencing was blood, either unsorted or a sorted T cell fraction (not recorded which). The receptor's source is a human donor who was either an allogeneic HSCT recipient or a stem cell or donor lymphocyte infusion donor (not recorded which). It is not recorded whose cells these are; they may come from a transplant donor. V and J are TRBV5-6 and TRBJ1-5; no clear D. The CDR3 is CASSLGSTPQHF. CDR3 nucleotide sequence: TGTGCCAGCAGCTTGGGGAGTACGCCCCAGCATTTT.